The rows below give T cell receptor beta chains drawn from one sample of a study of T-cell reconstitution after alpha-beta-depleted transplantation in children. In TCRdb, the PCR reads were re-called with MiXCR into one record per CDR3 protein. The profile shows some 830,000 distinct CDR3 sequences, about 16% of them singletons. Sample: PBMCs, mostly from graft donor cells, taken 360 days after TCRalphabeta/CD19-depleted stem cell transplant. The source of these receptors is a male patient between 5 and 17 years old who had a stem cell transplant for acute lymphoblastic leukemia, so the T cells may come from the graft donor. CDR3s include the opening cysteine and the closing phenylalanine or tryptophan. A D gene is named only where the DNA matches it firmly. Rows give clone size only sometimes, using once, few, many, or a class for an expanded clone.

J gene | V gene | D gene | clone size | CDR3 protein | CDR3 DNA
TRBJ2-4 | TRBV28 | NA | NA | CASNGWLAKNIQYF | TGTGCCAGCAACGGATGGTTAGCCAAAAACATTCAGTACTTC
TRBJ1-5 | TRBV7-9 | TRBD1 | NA | CASSVQGYQPQHF | TGTGCCAGCAGCGTACAGGGGTATCAGCCCCAGCATTTT
TRBJ1-2 | TRBV12-5 | NA | NA | CASGSTDLFYGYTF | TGTGCTAGTGGTTCGACGGACCTTTTCTATGGCTACACCTTC
TRBJ1-5 | TRBV5-6 | NA | few | CASSHPGTINQPQHF | TGTGCCAGCAGCCACCCCGGGACAATTAATCAGCCCCAGCATTTT
TRBJ2-7 | TRBV5-5 | NA | few | CASSLSFPVDYEQYF | TGTGCCAGCAGCTTGAGTTTCCCGGTTGACTACGAGCAGTACTTC
TRBJ2-7 | TRBV24-1 | NA | few | CATSDFNSLQYF | TGTGCCACCAGTGATTTCAACAGTTTGCAGTACTTC
TRBJ2-3 | TRBV19 | NA | NA | CASSIGITDTQYF | TGTGCCAGTAGTATCGGGATTACAGATACGCAGTATTTT
TRBJ2-5 | TRBV27 | TRBD2 | few | CASRPRLAGGPGETQYF | TGTGCCAGCAGACCGCGACTAGCGGGAGGGCCGGGGGAGACCCAGTACTTC
TRBJ1-5 | TRBV4-1 | NA | few | CASSQELRANQPQHF | TGCGCCAGCAGCCAAGAATTAAGGGCCAATCAGCCCCAGCATTTT
TRBJ2-7 | TRBV20-1 | TRBD2 | NA | CCAHPWSGTIIYEQYF | TGCTGTGCTCATCCCTGGTCCGGGACTATCATATACGAGCAGTACTTC
TRBJ1-4 | TRBV12-3/TRBV12-4 | NA | few | CASIERLMAATNEKLFF | TGTGCCAGCATAGAACGACTTATGGCTGCAACTAATGAAAAACTGTTTTTT
TRBJ2-7 | TRBV5-1 | NA | many | CASSFGQSYEQYF | TGTGCCAGCAGCTTTGGGCAGTCCTACGAGCAGTACTTC
TRBJ2-3 | TRBV5-1 | TRBD2 | few | CASSFVSGIADTQYF | TGCGCCAGCAGCTTTGTCAGCGGGATAGCAGATACGCAGTATTTT
TRBJ2-1 | TRBV19 | TRBD2 | NA | CASSMVGLVAEQFF | TGTGCCAGTAGTATGGTGGGACTAGTTGCCGAGCAGTTCTTC
TRBJ1-5 | TRBV6-1 | NA | few | CATAYRVGNQPQHF | TGTGCCACCGCGTACAGGGTCGGTAATCAGCCCCAGCATTTT
TRBJ2-7 | TRBV5-1 | TRBD1 | NA | CASSRWGQGRVSEQYF | TGCGCCAGCAGCAGATGGGGACAGGGGAGAGTGAGCGAGCAGTACTTC
TRBJ2-5 | TRBV7-3 | TRBD2 | once | CASSDGLAEETQYF | TGTGCCAGCAGCGACGGACTAGCGGAAGAGACCCAGTACTTC
TRBJ2-3 | TRBV27 | NA | few | CASSLYGSSADTQYF | TGTGCCAGCAGTTTGTACGGGAGTAGCGCAGATACGCAGTATTTT
TRBJ2-1 | TRBV3-1 | TRBD2 | few | CASSQYLAGMNEQFF | TGTGCCAGCAGCCAATATCTAGCGGGAATGAATGAGCAGTTCTTC
TRBJ1-5 | TRBV20-1 | NA | few | CSGRDVLYQPQHF | TGCAGTGGAAGGGACGTTCTTTATCAGCCCCAGCATTTT
TRBJ2-7 | TRBV12-3/TRBV12-4 | TRBD2 | few | CASSFRGEWYEQYF | TGTGCCAGCAGTTTCCGGGGGGAATGGTACGAGCAGTACTTC
TRBJ2-1 | TRBV20-1 | TRBD2 | NA | CSARGYGWVIAGEGNEQSF | TGCAGTGCTAGAGGGTACGGATGGGTTATAGCGGGAGAAGGCAATGAGCAGTCCTTC
TRBJ1-5 | TRBV12-3/TRBV12-4 | TRBD1 | NA | CASSRQGAGQPQHF | TGTGCCAGCAGTCGACAGGGGGCAGGACAGCCCCAGCATTTT
TRBJ2-3 | TRBV5-5 | NA | NA | CASSSGLSSPYPSRTQYF | TGTGCCAGCAGCTCGGGGTTGAGTTCTCCGTACCCATCCAGGACGCAGTATTTT
TRBJ2-6 | TRBV5-1 | NA | NA | CASSLALAGANVLTF | TGCGCCAGCAGCTTGGCCTTGGCTGGGGCCAACGTCCTGACTTTC
TRBJ2-5 | TRBV7-6 | NA | few | CASSFPTGVETQYF | TGTGCCAGCAGCTTCCCCACCGGGGTGGAGACCCAGTACTTC
TRBJ1-1 | TRBV6-1 | TRBD1 | NA | CASSHKALRDRGPTEAFF | TGTGCCAGCAGCCACAAGGCGCTCCGGGACAGGGGGCCCACTGAAGCTTTCTTT
TRBJ1-6 | TRBV6-5 | NA | few | CASRPYRNSPLHF | TGTGCCAGCAGGCCGTACAGGAACTCACCCCTCCACTTT
TRBJ1-5 | TRBV6-1 | NA | few | CASSEGGPEHF | TGTGCCAGCAGTGAAGGGGGTCCCGAGCATTTT